One T cell receptor (beta chain) is described in this entry. As yet, its antigen is unknown. Here immunoSEQ multiplex PCR was the method, and the copy in TCRdb shows in-frame clones only, minus some. The sample comprises roughly 48,000 clones, about 85% of which are singletons, and around 9% rests with the top ten. CDR3 length: 14 residues. Per the germline V gene, CDR1 is SGDLS and CDR2 is YYNGEE. V gave up 0 bases and J gave up 6 bases, with 10 bases separating them. This entry is derived from a study of OX40 agonist ivuxolimab in advanced cancers. Whole-study context: Dose-escalation patients had hepatocellular carcinoma, melanoma, renal cell or head and neck cancer.

Study-wide points: Certain nonresponders additionally had low normalized T-cell clonal expansion.

The material sequenced was CD4+ or CD8+ T cells sorted from blood, taken in a trial of the OX40 agonist ivuxolimab. This TCR was sampled from an adult with an advanced solid tumor such as melanoma, head and neck, liver or kidney cancer. The chain couples TRBV9 to TRBJ2-1; D is undetermined. This CDR3 is CASSVARFGNEQFF. CDR3 nucleotides: TGTGCCAGCAGCGTAGCCCGCTTTGGCAATGAGCAGTTCTTC.